One sample yielded the 18 T cell receptor beta chains listed below, sequenced in a study of neurological immune-mediated disorders. TCRdb ran MiXCR on the 5' RACE reads and lists one entry per CDR3 protein. The repertoire holds 50,000 to 60,000 distinct CDR3 sequences, under 2.5% seen once, with about 2.9% in the top ten. The sequenced sample was PBMCs. The receptors originated from a middle-aged man with multiple sclerosis.

This clonotype was counted ten times or more. In DNA, the CDR3 is TGTGCCAGCAGCTGGGCGGGCGGGAACACTGAAGCTTTCTTT. This gives the protein CASSWAGGNTEAFF. V gene TRBV5-6 combines with J gene TRBJ1-1; D is unclear. CDR3 size: 14 residues. CDR1 is SGHDT, CDR2 YYEEEE, per germline. Trimming cost V 3 bases and J 1 base, with 10 bases left between them. The complete variable domain, with remaining parts taken from reference TRBV5-6 and TRBJ1-1, reads DAGVTQSPTHLIKTRGQQVTLRCSPKSGHDTVSWYQQALGQGPQFIFQYYEEEERQRGNFPDRFSGHQFPNYSSELNVNALLLGDSALYLCASSWAGGNTEAFFGQGTRLTVV.

This clonotype was picked up many times. The V gene is TRBV6-4, the J gene TRBJ1-5; D call uncertain. Germline V gene data show CDR1 as MRHNA and CDR2 as SNTAGT. The CDR3 runs 12 residues. V was shortened by 0 bases and J by 4 bases, with 1 base between the two germline ends. The CDR3 sequence is CASSDSNQPQHF. CDR3 nucleotide sequence: TGTGCCAGCAGTGACTCGAATCAGCCCCAGCATTTT.

In its sample, this clonotype was seen many times. The V gene is TRBV12-3 or TRBV12-4, the J gene TRBJ1-6; D gene unclear. V shed 8 bases and J shed 6 bases, with 14 bases lying between them. CDR3 length: 14 amino acids. The DNA of the CDR3 is TGTGCCAGCGGCCTTCAAAGTCTTAATTCACCCCTCCACTTT. This encodes CASGLQSLNSPLHF.

The table lists this clonotype with many counts. The chain joins TRBV5-1 to TRBJ2-3; D not certain. V lost 2 bases, J lost 6 bases, and 13 bases lay in between. Germline-derived CDR1 and CDR2 are SGHRS and YFSETQ. This CDR3 spans 14 amino acids. This CDR3 reads CASSFSGPSDTQYF. CDR3 in DNA: TGCGCCAGCAGCTTTTCCGGGCCTTCGGATACGCAGTATTTT. The complete variable domain, with remaining parts taken from reference TRBV5-1 and TRBJ2-3, reads KAGVTQTPRYLIKTRGQQVTLSCSPISGHRSVSWYQQTPGQGLQFLFEYFSETQRNKGNFPGRFSGRQFSNSRSEMNVSTLELGDSALYLCASSFSGPSDTQYFGPGTRLTVL.

This clonotype was counted at least ten times. This sequence joins TRBV18 and TRBJ1-1; D is perhaps TRBD1 (5 bases). CDR1 is KGHSH and CDR2 is LQKENI in the germline V gene. Trimming took 1 base from V and 2 from J, leaving 11 bases between them. The CDR3 consists of 15 residues. The CDR3 nucleotides read TGTGCCAGCTCACCACGGGGCCGGGATAACACTGAAGCTTTCTTT. Residues: CASSPRGRDNTEAFF.

This clonotype was picked up many times. The chain employs TRBV6-5 and TRBJ2-7; 9 bases map to TRBD1. The CDR3 spans 16 residues. Germline V gives CDR1 MNHEY, CDR2 SVGAGI. J lost 5 bases, V lost 2 bases, and 10 bases had no gene match. CDR3: CASSYGTGQGLDEQYF. CDR3 nucleotides: TGTGCCAGCAGTTACGGAACGGGACAGGGCCTGGACGAGCAGTACTTC.

This clonotype was picked up many times. The CDR3 reads CASRSRQISNYGYTF. The CDR3 DNA reads TGTGCCAGCAGGTCCCGACAGATTTCTAACTATGGCTACACCTTC. The rearrangement uses TRBV6-5 and TRBJ1-2; a possible D gene is TRBD1 (5 bases). This CDR3 comprises 15 residues. Trimming cost V 6 bases and J 0 bases, with 14 bases left between them. The V gene's germline CDR1 is MNHEY and CDR2 SVGAGI.

This clonotype rates as medium-sized. This chain joins TRBV10-3 and TRBJ2-2; D is unresolved. V shed 2 bases and J shed 4 bases, with 8 bases lying between them. This CDR3 comprises 14 residues. Germline assignment: CDR1 ENHRY and CDR2 SYGVKD. The CDR3 protein is CAISEGRATGELFF. Here the CDR3 DNA reads TGTGCCATCAGTGAGGGAAGGGCCACCGGGGAGCTGTTTTTT.

Ten or more counts support this clonotype. The chain combines TRBV7-8 with TRBJ1-1; D might be TRBD1 (6 bases). The V end was cut by 4 bases, the J end by 5 bases, with 17 bases between. The CDR3 has 15 residues. Germline V lookup: CDR1 SGHVS, CDR2 FQNEAQ. CDR3 region: CASSYRRTGNTEAFF. The DNA for the CDR3 is TGTGCCAGCAGCTACCGACGAACAGGGAATACTGAAGCTTTCTTT.

The chain recombines TRBV20-1 with TRBJ1-2; 10 bases match TRBD1. V dropped 6 bases and J dropped 5; count of bases not matched to a gene: 12. The length of the CDR3 is 15 residues. CDR1 is DFQATT, CDR2 SNEGSKA, per germline (reference sequence). The CDR3 bases are TGCAGTGCGGCCGTGACAGGGGGCTTCAATTATGGCTACACCTTC. Protein product: CSAAVTGGFNYGYTF.

This clonotype was found many times. The rearrangement uses TRBV20-1 and TRBJ2-1; D could derive from TRBD1 or TRBD2 (6 bases each). V was cut by 7 bases and J by 4 bases, with 14 bases left in between. The length of the CDR3 is 13 residues. From germline, CDR1 is DFQATT and CDR2 SNEGSKA (reference sequence). The CDR3 spells CSEGGRVYNEQFF. DNA for the CDR3: TGCAGTGAGGGGGGCCGGGTTTACAATGAGCAGTTCTTC.

This clonotype occurred many times. The chain employs TRBV5-1 and TRBJ2-6; D is undetermined. Trimming cost V 1 base and J 4 bases, with 6 bases left between them. Germline CDR1 SGHRS, CDR2 YFSETQ. CDR3 length equals 14 residues. CDR3 sequence: CASSLNPGANVLTF. For the CDR3, the DNA is TGCGCCAGCAGCTTGAATCCCGGGGCCAACGTCCTGACTTTC. Full variable domain (outside the CDR3, taken from reference TRBV5-1 and TRBJ2-6): KAGVTQTPRYLIKTRGQQVTLSCSPISGHRSVSWYQQTPGQGLQFLFEYFSETQRNKGNFPGRFSGRQFSNSRSEMNVSTLELGDSALYLCASSLNPGANVLTFGAGSRLTVL.

This clonotype was counted many times. The chain uses TRBV6-6 and TRBJ2-7; TRBD2 matches 12 bases. Germline lookup yields CDR1 MNHNY and CDR2 SVGAGI (reference sequence). The CDR3 extends over 14 amino acids. Trimming took 2 bases from V and 6 from J; bases not matched to a gene: 2. CDR3: CASSYLAGGLEQYF. CDR3 bases: TGTGCCAGCAGTTACCTAGCGGGGGGGCTCGAGCAGTACTTC.

Many counts were recorded for this clonotype. J is TRBJ1-5 and V is TRBV6-2 or TRBV6-3; 8 nucleotides align to TRBD1. V was clipped by 0 bases and J by 2 bases; unmatched bases: 6. Germline assignment: CDR1 MNHEY and CDR2 SVGEGT. The CDR3 is made up of 17 amino acids. Here the CDR3 reads CASSYSRRGQGNQPQHF. The CDR3 coding sequence is TGTGCCAGCAGTTACTCGAGAAGGGGACAGGGCAATCAGCCCCAGCATTTT.

The sample holds many counts of this clonotype. This chain uses TRBV5-1 with TRBJ1-1, with D perhaps matching TRBD1 (5 bases). The germline CDR1 and CDR2 sequences are SGHRS and YFSETQ. V gave up 0 bases and J gave up 3 bases, with 12 bases separating them. The CDR3 extends over 15 amino acids. CDR3 sequence reads: CASSLVGQWDTEAFF. The CDR3 nucleotides read TGCGCCAGCAGCTTGGTCGGACAATGGGACACTGAAGCTTTCTTT. The whole variable domain, filled in from reference TRBV5-1 and TRBJ1-1, reads KAGVTQTPRYLIKTRGQQVTLSCSPISGHRSVSWYQQTPGQGLQFLFEYFSETQRNKGNFPGRFSGRQFSNSRSEMNVSTLELGDSALYLCASSLVGQWDTEAFFGQGTRLTVV.

This clonotype was recorded many times. The chain is built from TRBV6-5 and TRBJ2-2; the match to TRBD2 covers 8 bases. Germline V gene sequence: CDR1 MNHEY, CDR2 SVGAGI. V gave up 5 bases and J gave up 4 bases; unmatched junction bases: 3. This CDR3 comprises 14 residues. CDR3 residues: CASSIGGVTGELFF. CDR3 sequence (DNA): TGTGCCAGCAGTATCGGGGGGGTCACCGGGGAGCTGTTTTTT.

This clonotype has ten or more counts. The chain is built from TRBV5-1 and TRBJ2-2; D may be TRBD1 (5 bases). Germline CDR1 is SGHRS and CDR2 is YFSETQ. CDR3 length equals 13 residues. The germline V and J ends were trimmed by 0 bases and 5 bases, with 5 bases remaining between them. The CDR3 here is CASSLGQTGELFF. CDR3 DNA: TGCGCCAGCAGCTTGGGACAGACCGGGGAGCTGTTTTTT.

This clonotype was found many times. The J gene is TRBJ2-7, the V gene TRBV4-2; D possibly corresponds to TRBD1 (6 bases). In germline, CDR1 is LGHNA, CDR2 YNFKEQ. This CDR3 spans 16 amino acids. V dropped 1 base and J dropped 1 base, with 14 bases sitting between them. In DNA form, the CDR3 reads TGTGCCAGCAGCCAAGGTGGCAGGGGTTTGTCCTACGAGCAGTACTTC. It translates to CASSQGGRGLSYEQYF.